These 4 T cell receptor beta chains share one sample of origin, sequenced in a study of cytomegalovirus exposure and HLA in healthy donors (dated by TCRdb to 2015 to 2018). The protocol used for the library was the immunoSEQ multiplex PCR assay. A mixture of 60 forward primers for TCR Vbeta segments and 13 reverse primers for TCR Jbeta segments was used in the multiplex PCR. TCRdb took this table from immuneACCESS and kept in-frame rearrangements with V and J called. Such tables lack part of the clones; where checked against another copy, unresolved V genes explain under half of the gap, and the rest is unexplained. The sample contains about 120,000 clones, around 77% of them found a single time. Of the sample, about 10% is held by the ten largest clones. The sample was PBMCs. These receptors originate from a man in his forties in good health and CMV-seropositive.

The chain employs TRBV18 and TRBJ1-5; unclear D gene. Germline assignment: CDR1 KGHSH and CDR2 LQKENI. V gave up 1 base and J gave up 4 bases, with 17 bases separating them. This CDR3 is 17 amino acids long. The CDR3 reads CASSPLPPQRSNQPQHF. CDR3 coding DNA: TGTGCCAGCTCACCACTGCCCCCCCAAAGGAGTAATCAGCCCCAGCATTTT.

The chain carries TRBV11-2 and TRBJ1-6; D may be TRBD1 (6 bases). Germline values: CDR1 SGHAT, CDR2 FQNNGV. The CDR3 covers 16 residues. Trimming took 2 bases from V and 9 from J, leaving 17 bases between them. The CDR3 reads CASSLTQGRQGSPLHF. The CDR3 DNA is TGTGCCAGCAGCTTAACACAGGGAAGGCAGGGTTCACCCCTCCACTTT. Based on the CDR3 plus reference TRBV11-2 and TRBJ1-6, the full variable domain is EAGVAQSPRYKIIEKRQSVAFWCNPISGHATLYWYQQILGQGPKLLIQFQNNGVVDDSQLPKDRFSAERLKGVDSTLKIQPAKLEDSAVYLCASSLTQGRQGSPLHFGNGTRLTVT.

The J gene is TRBJ2-3, the V gene TRBV25-1; D unresolved. The CDR3 runs to 16 residues. Germline V lookup: CDR1 MGHDK, CDR2 SYGVNS. V was trimmed by 4 bases and J by 0 bases, leaving 14 bases between them. The CDR3 loop reads CASSAVIGYSTDTQYF. CDR3 nucleotide sequence: TGTGCCAGCAGTGCGGTTATCGGGTACAGCACAGATACGCAGTATTTT.

V and J are TRBV6-1 and TRBJ2-5; D is perhaps TRBD2 (6 bases). Matching the DNA end better, TRBJ2-7 makes the J call doubtful. The V gene's germline CDR1 is MNHNS and CDR2 SASEGT. The CDR3 sequence is 17 residues long. The CDR3 DNA follows: TGTGCCAGCAGTGAATTTGGTGCGGGTAGCGGAAACTACGAGCAGTACTTC. This translates into CASSEFGAGSGNYEQYF.